This paragraph covers one T cell receptor beta chain sequence. It has no known antigen specificity. The germline V gene encodes CDR1 KGHSH and CDR2 LQKENI. The CDR3 numbers 15 residues from cysteine through phenylalanine. Only the protein is available. These data belong to a study of monozygotic twins with inflammatory bowel disease (dated by TCRdb to about 2019). Some background on the complete study: The full study comprised around 30 monozygotic twin pairs: nine German pairs (four IBD-concordant, five IBD-discordant) and 19 IBD-discordant Danish pairs. The search for disease-associated traits relied mainly on comparing, within discordant pairs, IBD patients with their genetically identical healthy co-twins. Each individual had, on average, about 151 000 unique TCRalpha sequences and 181 000 unique TCRbeta sequences available for analysis. The investigation overall reported the following: Because patients received different immunosuppressive treatments, the repertoires may have picked up extra background noise and variability between individuals. Compared with healthy twins, IBD patients shared fewer clonotypes with other individuals, and the difference was most pronounced in patients with signs of disease activity. The results gave no support for a single strong signal or clonotype linked to IBD. A decrease in TCRbeta repertoire diversity, as measured by inverse Simpson index, was observed in IBD patients compared with their healthy co-twins. Distinction between different T cell subtypes could not be achieved in the analysis. Concordant and discordant twins showed no difference in repertoire similarity, possibly because of limited statistical power.

The library was prepared using 5' RACE. For each TCR library, around 4,000 ng of total RNA was used. For each sample, cDNA synthesis with SMARTScribe reverse transcriptase was split into eight separate reactions. During cDNA synthesis, template switching was used to introduce unique molecular identifiers that contained a 6-nucleotide sample barcode. Amplification of TCRalpha and TCRbeta cDNA involved two nested PCRs of roughly 17 and 9 cycles, and each PCR was followed by bead purification. Before amplification, the cDNA was treated with uracil DNA-glycosylase and purified using the QIAquick PCR purification kit. In the second PCR, Illumina TruSeq-compatible adapters and sample-specific barcodes were added. Library quality and concentration were checked on TapeStation and Qubit, and libraries were pooled at roughly 5 ng each. Sequencing of pooled libraries was carried out on an Illumina HiSeq2500 single-index Rapid Run using 2 x 100 bp reads and custom sequencing primers. In the paper's pipeline: MiGEC version 1.2.6 was used for UMI-based consensus assembly to correct PCR and sequencing errors. MiXCR version 2.1.1 was used to carry out V(D)J alignment, clonotype assembly and CDR3 extraction. Gene usage, clonotype sharing and MAIT/NKT TCR abundance were normalised by analysing the top 1000, 10 000 and 20 000 clonotypes per sample. Diversity was computed as the inverse Simpson index with the vegan R package after downsampling to 27 000 UMIs. Paired Mann-Whitney U tests were applied to discordant twin pairs, and Benjamini-Hochberg correction was used for multiple testing. Each CDR3 protein sequence appears as one entry after TCRdb reprocessed the reads, and no DNA is included. The V and J calls here are based on TCRdb, not the publication. The sample's records list about 380,000 distinct CDR3 sequences. The ten largest account for approximately 2.8% of the sample.

From each donor, a roughly 2.5 ml peripheral blood sample was collected into PAXgene tubes and stored at -80 degrees C. Total RNA was isolated from whole blood with the PAXgene blood miRNA kit on an automated QIAcube, without T cell sorting. Peripheral blood from monozygotic twin pairs who were concordant or discordant for inflammatory bowel disease underwent deep TCRalpha and TCRbeta repertoire profiling using unique molecular barcoding. For every twin pair, smoking habits were documented, and each individual was categorised as a current, former or never smoker. The TCR originated in a human donor with ulcerative colitis or Crohn's disease, or a healthy co-twin of an affected twin (not recorded which). Material for sequencing was blood. The receptor chain draws on TRBV18 and TRBJ2-2; TCRdb returns TRBD2, unconfirmable since there is no DNA. The CDR3 protein is CASYPGGAGVGELFF.